The 5 T cell receptor beta chains presented below share a single source sample, sequenced in a study of STAT5B mutations in CD4+ large granular lymphocyte leukemia. Produced via immunoSEQ multiplex PCR; TCRdb's table is partial and in-frame only. The sample consists of 30,000 to 35,000 clones, over 60% of them appearing once. The sequenced sample was CD4+ T cells from blood buffy coats. All receptors come from a human donor in good health.

This chain uses TRBV12-5 with TRBJ2-3, with 8 nucleotides matching TRBD2. The CDR3 sequence is 21 residues long. Germline lookup yields CDR1 LGHNT and CDR2 FRNRAP. V lost 0 bases to trimming and J lost 0 bases; unmatched junction nucleotides: 17. CDR3: CASGLVRQAGARIASTDTQYF. The CDR3 region has the DNA TGTGCTAGTGGTTTGGTACGTCAAGCGGGGGCCAGAATCGCTAGCACAGATACGCAGTATTTT.

This chain links TRBV15 with TRBJ2-5; D may be TRBD2 (5 bases). Germline CDR1 is LNHNV and CDR2 is YYDKDF (reference sequence). The CDR3 has 15 amino acids. Trimming took 3 bases from V and 3 from J, leaving 14 bases between them. The CDR3 is CATSSRKPGKETQYF. CDR3 sequence (DNA): TGTGCCACCAGCAGCAGAAAACCGGGAAAAGAGACCCAGTACTTC.

The rearrangement uses TRBV28 and TRBJ1-1; D ambiguous. The length of the CDR3 is 12 residues. V was trimmed by 8 bases and J by 1 base, leaving 8 bases between them. Germline CDR1 reads MDHEN; CDR2 reads SYDVKM. CDR3 sequence (DNA): TGTGCCAGCGTCGTCCCGAACACTGAAGCTTTCTTT. Protein product: CASVVPNTEAFF.

V usage is TRBV21-1 and J usage is TRBJ2-1; whether TRBD2, the table's D call, matches the DNA was not checked. TRBV21-1 is designated a pseudogene. This CDR3 spans 17 amino acids. The CDR3 here is CASSKDGASGYDNEQFF. DNA for the CDR3: TGTGCCAGCAGCAAAGACGGGGCTAGCGGGTACGACAATGAGCAGTTCTTC.

This chain uses TRBV18 with TRBJ2-7; D is uncertain. CDR3 length: 14 residues. The V end was cut by 2 bases, the J end by 0 bases, with 8 bases between. The germline V gene encodes CDR1 KGHSH and CDR2 LQKENI. The CDR3 here is CASSPTRSSYEQYF. The CDR3 DNA is TGTGCCAGCTCACCAACCAGGAGCTCCTACGAGCAGTACTTC.